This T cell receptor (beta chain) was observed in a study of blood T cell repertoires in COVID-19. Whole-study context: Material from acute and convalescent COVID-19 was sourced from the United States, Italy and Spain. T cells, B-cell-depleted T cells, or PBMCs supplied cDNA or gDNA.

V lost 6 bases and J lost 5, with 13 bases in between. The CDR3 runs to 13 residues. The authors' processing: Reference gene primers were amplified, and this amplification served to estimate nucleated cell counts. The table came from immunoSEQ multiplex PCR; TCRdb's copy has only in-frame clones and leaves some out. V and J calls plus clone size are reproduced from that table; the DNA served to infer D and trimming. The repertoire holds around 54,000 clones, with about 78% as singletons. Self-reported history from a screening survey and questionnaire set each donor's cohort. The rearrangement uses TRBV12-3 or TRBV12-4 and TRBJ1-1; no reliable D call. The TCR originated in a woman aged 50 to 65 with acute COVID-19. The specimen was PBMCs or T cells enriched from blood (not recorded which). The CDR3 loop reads CASSPGFRTEAFF. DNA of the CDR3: TGTGCCAGCAGCCCTGGTTTTCGGACTGAAGCTTTCTTT.